The 28 T cell receptor beta chains presented below share a single source sample, sequenced in a study of cytomegalovirus exposure and HLA in healthy donors. It was with 60 Vbeta and 13 Jbeta primers that the PCR ran. Clones were read by immunoSEQ multiplex PCR, and TCRdb kept only the in-frame ones, dropping some. Counted here are some 120,000 clones, roughly 66% occurring once; the ten biggest clones make up around 2.2%. What was sequenced was PBMCs. Receptors were obtained from a woman aged 25 to 39 in good health and CMV-seronegative.

This clone was observed once. The chain recombines TRBV10-3 with TRBJ1-1; TRBD1 is a possible D gene (6 bases). Trimming removed 6 bases from V and 1 base from J, with 12 bases in between. The CDR3 has 14 amino acids. Germline V gene sequence: CDR1 ENHRY, CDR2 SYGVKD. The CDR3 DNA sequence: TGTGCCATCAGCTGGGGGGGGCGGAACACTGAAGCTTTCTTT. This sequence encodes CAISWGGRNTEAFF.

The V gene is TRBV4-1, the J gene TRBJ2-1, with 7 bases aligning to TRBD2. Unmatched junction bases numbered 7, after V lost 1 base and J lost 1 base. The CDR3 consists of 17 residues. Germline-derived CDR1 and CDR2 are MGHRA and YSYEKL. DNA of the CDR3: TGCGCCAGCAGCCAAGGGCCCCCTAGCGGTTCCTACAATGAGCAGTTCTTC. Encoded protein: CASSQGPPSGSYNEQFF.

The rearrangement links TRBV4-1 to TRBJ2-5; the D gene is possibly TRBD2 (6 bases). Germline CDR1 and CDR2: MGHRA and YSYEKL. The CDR3 spans 16 residues. V lost 4 bases to trimming and J lost 2 bases, with 17 bases between them. CDR3: CASSRTGSGPQETQYF. CDR3 sequence (DNA): TGCGCCAGCAGCCGCACTGGGAGCGGGCCTCAAGAGACCCAGTACTTC.

CDR3 DNA sequence: TGTGCCTGGAGTGTCAAAGGGGGCCATCAGCCCCAGCATTTT. As protein: CAWSVKGGHQPQHF. The V and J genes are TRBV30 and TRBJ1-5, with 7 bases aligning to TRBD1. Losses at the gene ends were 0 bases for V and 5 bases for J; bases not matched to a gene: 4. The CDR3 has 14 residues. CDR1 and CDR2 from the germline V gene are GTSNPN and SVGIG (reference sequence).

This clone was detected only once. The J gene is TRBJ2-1, the V gene TRBV12-5, with 7 bases lining up with TRBD2. The CDR3 loop spans 17 amino acids. V shed 6 bases, J shed 2 bases, and the junction held 13 bases outside the gene matches. Germline assignment: CDR1 LGHNT and CDR2 FRNRAP. The CDR3: CASGPAGIVGTYNEQFF. In nucleotides, the CDR3 is TGTGCTAGTGGCCCAGCGGGGATCGTTGGCACCTACAATGAGCAGTTCTTC.

This rearrangement joins TRBV5-1 to TRBJ2-1, with a weak D call TRBD2 (6 bases). The CDR3 totals 15 residues. Germline lookup yields CDR1 SGHRS and CDR2 YFSETQ. Trimming cost V 4 bases and J 2 bases, with 13 bases left between them. The CDR3: CASSVEGIAYNEQFF. CDR3 sequence (DNA): TGCGCCAGCAGCGTGGAGGGGATCGCCTACAATGAGCAGTTCTTC.

The V and J genes are TRBV11-3 and TRBJ2-1, with TRBD2 matching 9 bases. The length of the CDR3 is 14 residues. Germline assignment: CDR1 SGHNT and CDR2 YENEEA. Trimming took 8 bases from V and 3 from J; bases not matched to a gene: 5. The CDR3 loop is CASAVAGDYNEQFF. CDR3 nucleotide sequence: TGTGCCAGCGCCGTAGCGGGAGACTACAATGAGCAGTTCTTC.

The chain recombines TRBV7-3 with TRBJ2-3; D perhaps matches TRBD1 (6 bases). The ends were cut back, 2 bases at V and 4 bases at J, with 13 bases in the middle. The CDR3 is made up of 15 amino acids. Germline CDR1 and CDR2: SGHTA and FQGTGA. The CDR3 loop reads CASSLGLQGADTQYF. In DNA form, the CDR3 reads TGTGCCAGCAGCTTAGGGTTACAGGGCGCAGATACGCAGTATTTT. Together with reference TRBV7-3 and TRBJ2-3, the CDR3 gives the full variable domain: GAGVSQTPSNKVTEKGKYVELRCDPISGHTALYWYRQSLGQGPEFLIYFQGTGAADDSGLPNDRFFAVRPEGSVSTLKIQRTERGDSAVYLCASSLGLQGADTQYFGPGTRLTVL.

This chain uses TRBV6-5 with TRBJ1-1; D is ambiguous. The CDR3 extends over 15 amino acids. CDR1 is MNHEY, CDR2 SVGAGI, per germline. V shed 3 bases and J shed 1 base, with 12 bases lying between them. The CDR3 reads CASSYSGMTNTEAFF. The CDR3 DNA follows: TGTGCCAGCAGTTATTCGGGGATGACGAACACTGAAGCTTTCTTT.

The chain combines TRBV7-2 with TRBJ2-3; TRBD1 matches at 8 bases. Germline V gene data show CDR1 as SGHTA and CDR2 as FQGNSA. J gave up 4 bases and V 5 bases, and 5 bases lay outside the gene matches. The CDR3 length is 14 residues. The CDR3 here is CASSAGQDPDTQYF. The DNA of the CDR3 is TGTGCCAGCAGCGCGGGACAGGATCCAGATACGCAGTATTTT.

The rearrangement links TRBV2 to TRBJ2-5; TRBD2 matches 7 bases. Germline V gene data show CDR1 as SNHLY and CDR2 as FYNNEI. Trimming cost V 3 bases and J 9 bases; bases outside gene matches: 4. This CDR3 is 12 amino acids long. In nucleotides, the CDR3 is TGTGCCAGCAGTGACGACCGGGAGGCCCAGTACTTC. It specifies CASSDDREAQYF.

The chain is built from TRBV10-3 and TRBJ2-1, with D maybe TRBD2 (6 bases). This CDR3 contains 12 residues. From germline, CDR1 is ENHRY and CDR2 SYGVKD. Trimming shortened V by 4 bases and J by 6 bases, and 7 bases separated the two germline ends. In DNA, the CDR3 is TGTGCCATCAGTGGGGACTTCAATGAGCAGTTCTTC. It yields the protein CAISGDFNEQFF.

CDR3 sequence (DNA): TGTGCCAGCCTAGGATTGAGGCCACGCGACGAGCAGTACTTC. This translates into CASLGLRPRDEQYF. The chain has TRBV2 and TRBJ2-7, with D unresolved. CDR1 and CDR2 (germline): SNHLY, FYNNEI. The germline V and J ends were trimmed by 8 bases and 5 bases, with 19 bases remaining between them. The length of the CDR3 is 14 residues. The variable domain in full, completed from reference TRBV2 and TRBJ2-7, reads EPEVTQTPSHQVTQMGQEVILRCVPISNHLYFYWYRQILGQKVEFLVSFYNNEISEKSEIFDDQFSVERPDGSNFTLKIRSTKLEDSAMYFCASLGLRPRDEQYFGPGTRLTVT.

J is TRBJ2-5 and V is TRBV9; the match to TRBD1 covers 11 bases. CDR3 length equals 14 residues. Germline V gene lookup returns CDR1 SGDLS and CDR2 YYNGEE. Unmatched junction bases numbered 5, after V lost 3 bases and J lost 7 bases. The CDR3 sequence is CASSDRDRGLTQYF. CDR3 DNA: TGTGCCAGCAGCGACCGGGACAGGGGGTTGACCCAGTACTTC.

This sequence joins TRBV29-1 and TRBJ1-1; 7 nucleotides agree with TRBD1. Germline V CDR1 and CDR2: SQVTM, ANQGSEA. V lost 7 bases, J lost 0 bases, and 2 bases stayed unmatched. CDR3 length equals 12 residues. CDR3 region: CSGGQMNTEAFF. The CDR3 DNA sequence: TGCAGCGGGGGACAGATGAACACTGAAGCTTTCTTT.

The genes are TRBV5-8 and TRBJ2-5; TRBD1 is a possible D gene (6 bases). Germline V gene data show CDR1 as SGHTS and CDR2 as YDEGEE. Trimming stripped 4 bases from V and 5 bases from J, with 18 bases between. The CDR3 runs to 15 residues. As DNA, the CDR3 is TGTGCCAGCAGCACAGGACAGCGTCGTGACGAGACCCAGTACTTC. Residues: CASSTGQRRDETQYF.

The gene calls are TRBV28 and TRBJ2-7; 8 positions agree with TRBD1. The germline V gene has CDR1 MDHEN and CDR2 SYDVKM. Trimming cost V 1 base and J 0 bases; bases outside gene matches: 14. The CDR3 is made up of 19 amino acids. This CDR3 reads CASSLLLLDQGATSYEQYF. CDR3 sequence (DNA): TGTGCCAGCAGTTTATTATTGTTGGATCAGGGGGCTACCTCCTACGAGCAGTACTTC.

The chain uses TRBV10-3 and TRBJ2-7; 11 bases agree with TRBD2. The CDR3 has 13 residues. Germline V gene lookup returns CDR1 ENHRY and CDR2 SYGVKD. V gave up 10 bases and J gave up 1 base; unmatched junction bases: 3. The CDR3 DNA reads TGTGCCAGTGGGACTAGCGGTTCCTACGAGCAGTACTTC. It encodes CASGTSGSYEQYF.

This clone was seen more than once but under ten times. The V and J genes are TRBV6-6 and TRBJ1-1; the match to TRBD1 covers 7 bases. V dropped 2 bases and J dropped 1; count of bases not matched to a gene: 1. Germline V gene sequence: CDR1 MNHNY, CDR2 SVGAGI (reference sequence). CDR3 length: 14 residues. The CDR3 loop reads CASSYQGGNTEAFF. In nucleotides, the CDR3 is TGTGCCAGCAGTTACCAGGGGGGGAACACTGAAGCTTTCTTT.

This clone showed up just a few times. This rearrangement joins TRBV5-1 to TRBJ2-7; 9 bases line up with TRBD1. J lost 4 bases, V lost 3 bases, and 2 bases had no gene match. Germline V lookup: CDR1 SGHRS, CDR2 YFSETQ. The CDR3 totals 13 residues. CDR3 DNA: TGCGCCAGCAGCTGGGGGACAGGGTACGAGCAGTACTTC. Protein product: CASSWGTGYEQYF.

This clone was seen more than once but under ten times. The same CDR3 can be traced to other DNA sequences in this sample. V is TRBV9 and J is TRBJ2-7; 13 nucleotides match TRBD2. This CDR3 spans 15 amino acids. Germline V gene lookup returns CDR1 SGDLS and CDR2 YYNGEE. The V gene end was trimmed by 0 bases and the J gene end by 3 bases; junction bases not matched to a gene: 0. Here the CDR3 DNA reads TGTGCCAGCAGCGTAGGGACTAGCGGGAGCTACGAGCAGTACTTC. Translating gives CASSVGTSGSYEQYF.

This clone came up a few times. This chain links TRBV6-1 with TRBJ2-1, with D possibly being TRBD2 (6 bases). The CDR3 length is 12 residues. From germline, CDR1 is MNHNS and CDR2 SASEGT. V shed 8 bases and J shed 3 bases, with 8 bases lying between them. CDR3 amino acids: CASGDFYNEQFF. CDR3 bases: TGTGCCAGCGGGGACTTCTACAATGAGCAGTTCTTC.

The chain is built from TRBV5-1 and TRBJ1-2; the D is unclear. Germline CDR1 SGHRS, CDR2 YFSETQ. There are 12 residues in the CDR3. V lost 2 bases, J lost 6 bases, and 8 bases lay in between. CDR3 in DNA: TGCGCCAGCAGCTTCAGGCACGATGGCTACACCTTC. Translated, it gives CASSFRHDGYTF.

The rearrangement links TRBV30 to TRBJ2-3, with TRBD2 identical over 8 bases. The CDR3 length is 16 residues. V trimming: 3 bases; J trimming: 0 bases; junction bases outside the gene matches: 8. Germline CDR1 reads GTSNPN; CDR2 reads SVGIG (reference sequence). Here the CDR3 reads CAWRLAEPPSTDTQYF. The CDR3 DNA reads TGTGCCTGGAGACTAGCGGAGCCCCCTAGCACAGATACGCAGTATTTT.

This chain uses TRBV7-2 with TRBJ1-5; 7 bases map to TRBD1. The CDR3 is 15 residues long. From germline, CDR1 is SGHTA and CDR2 FQGNSA. Trimming at V came to 2 bases and at J to 4 bases, leaving 5 bases not matched to a gene. CDR3 nucleotides: TGTGCCAGCAGCTTATGGGGGACAGCAAATCAGCCCCAGCATTTT. Translated, it gives CASSLWGTANQPQHF. Looking up the rest from reference TRBV7-2 and TRBJ1-5 gives the full variable domain: GAGVSQSPSNKVTEKGKDVELRCDPISGHTALYWYRQSLGQGLEFLIYFQGNSAPDKSGLPSDRFSAERTGGSVSTLTIQRTQQEDSAVYLCASSLWGTANQPQHFGDGTRLSIL.

V usage is TRBV20-1 and J usage is TRBJ2-1, with D perhaps matching TRBD2 (6 bases). Germline V gene data show CDR1 as DFQATT and CDR2 as SNEGSKA (reference sequence). The CDR3 totals 11 residues. Trimming took 8 bases from V and 4 from J, leaving 9 bases between them. The CDR3 protein is CSPGLYNEQFF. The CDR3 DNA sequence: TGCAGTCCGGGACTTTACAATGAGCAGTTCTTC.

The chain has TRBV18 and TRBJ1-4; a weak D match, TRBD1 (5 bases). Germline assignment: CDR1 KGHSH and CDR2 LQKENI. The CDR3 is 16 amino acids. Trimming stripped 1 base from V and 0 bases from J, with 9 bases between. CDR3 in amino acids: CASSPLAGTTNEKLFF. Written as DNA, the CDR3 is TGTGCCAGCTCACCACTAGCAGGGACAACTAATGAAAAACTGTTTTTT.

This chain joins TRBV10-3 and TRBJ2-7; TRBD1 matches 11 bases. The V and J ends lost 7 bases and 2 bases, in that order; junction bases with no gene match: 1. Germline-derived CDR1 and CDR2 are ENHRY and SYGVKD. The CDR3 length is 13 residues. CDR3 protein: CAITDRGPYEQYF. CDR3 coding DNA: TGTGCCATCACGGACAGGGGGCCCTACGAGCAGTACTTC.